This T cell receptor (beta chain) was obtained from a study of CD8+CD57+ T cells in acquired aplastic anemia. The template for TCR beta VDJ and CDR3 sequence profiling was genomic DNA. TCRdb re-derived calls from the reads in MiXCR, one entry per CDR3 protein. Of some 170,000 distinct CDR3 sequences listed, under 55% were seen once; the top ten hold over 0.95%. Patients sequenced had flow cytometry evidence of CD8+CD57+ cell expansion. This clonotype was counted many times. V lost 3 bases and J lost 5; bases outside the gene matches: 9. Per germline, CDR1 LGHNA and CDR2 YSLEER. This CDR3 is 16 amino acids long.

This clonotype was sampled from a human donor with aplastic anemia. Sequencing used sorted CD4+, CD8+, or CD8+CD57+ T cells (not recorded which) from PBMCs. V is TRBV4-3 and J is TRBJ1-4, with 7 bases matching TRBD1. The DNA of the CDR3 is TGCGCCAGCAGCCAGGGGAGTGGACAGGCGAATGAAAAACTGTTTTTT. This gives the protein CASSQGSGQANEKLFF.